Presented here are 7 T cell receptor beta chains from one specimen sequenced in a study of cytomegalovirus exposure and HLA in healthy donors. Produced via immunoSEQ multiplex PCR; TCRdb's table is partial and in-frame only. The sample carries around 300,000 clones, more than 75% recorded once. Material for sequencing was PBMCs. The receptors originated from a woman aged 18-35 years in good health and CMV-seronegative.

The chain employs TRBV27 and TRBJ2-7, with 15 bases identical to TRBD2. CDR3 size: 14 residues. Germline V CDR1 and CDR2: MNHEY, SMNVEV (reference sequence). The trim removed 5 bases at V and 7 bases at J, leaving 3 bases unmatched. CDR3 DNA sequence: TGTGCCAGCAGTGGACTAGCGGGAGGGAAGGAGCAGTACTTC. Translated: CASSGLAGGKEQYF.

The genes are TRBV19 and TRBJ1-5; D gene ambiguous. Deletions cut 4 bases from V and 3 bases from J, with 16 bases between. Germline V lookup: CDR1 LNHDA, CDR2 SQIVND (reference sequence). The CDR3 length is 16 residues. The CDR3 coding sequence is TGTGCCAGTAGTACCCCACGCGGGAGGGTCAATCAGCCCCAGCATTTT. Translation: CASSTPRGRVNQPQHF. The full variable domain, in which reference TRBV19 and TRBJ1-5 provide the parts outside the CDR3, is DGGITQSPKYLFRKEGQNVTLSCEQNLNHDAMYWYRQDPGQGLRLIYYSQIVNDFQKGDIAEGYSVSREKKESFPLTVTSAQKNPTAFYLCASSTPRGRVNQPQHFGDGTRLSIL.

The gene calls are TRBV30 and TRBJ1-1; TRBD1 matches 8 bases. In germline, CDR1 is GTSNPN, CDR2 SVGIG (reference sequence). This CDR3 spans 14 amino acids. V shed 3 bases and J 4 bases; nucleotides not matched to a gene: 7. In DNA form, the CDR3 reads TGTGCCTGGAGACCAGGGGGCGCGAGCACTGAAGCTTTCTTT. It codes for CAWRPGGASTEAFF.

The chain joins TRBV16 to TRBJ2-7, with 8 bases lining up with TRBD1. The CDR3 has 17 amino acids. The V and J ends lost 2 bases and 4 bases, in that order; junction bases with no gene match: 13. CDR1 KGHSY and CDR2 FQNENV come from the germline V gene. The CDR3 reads CASSQPLGRGQEYEQYF. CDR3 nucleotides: TGTGCCAGCAGCCAACCCCTGGGCCGGGGACAGGAATACGAGCAGTACTTC.

The CDR3 bases are TGTGCCACCAGCACGGACATTCCACGCGAGCAGTACTTC. This encodes CATSTDIPREQYF. This chain links TRBV15 with TRBJ2-7; possible D gene TRBD1, 5 bases. The CDR3 has 13 amino acids. Trimming cost V 4 bases and J 6 bases, with 13 bases left between them. The germline V gene has CDR1 LNHNV and CDR2 YYDKDF (reference sequence).

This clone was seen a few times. This CDR3 is CASSPGTGFYEQYF. The DNA of the CDR3 is TGTGCCAGTAGTCCCGGGACAGGGTTCTACGAGCAGTACTTC. V usage is TRBV19 and J usage is TRBJ2-7; 9 bases are shared with TRBD1. There are 14 residues in the CDR3. With V trimmed by 5 bases and J by 3 bases, 5 bases remained unmatched. Germline V gives CDR1 LNHDA, CDR2 SQIVND (reference sequence).

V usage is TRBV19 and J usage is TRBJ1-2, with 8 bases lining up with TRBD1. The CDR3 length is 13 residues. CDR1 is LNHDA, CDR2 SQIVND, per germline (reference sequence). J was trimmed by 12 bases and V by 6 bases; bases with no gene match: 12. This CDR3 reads CASSKPTGAENTF. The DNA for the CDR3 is TGTGCCAGTAGCAAGCCGACAGGGGCGGAGAACACCTTC.